This note documents a single T cell receptor (beta chain) sequence. This clone was recorded a few times. Its antigen specificity is not known. Base-call qualities are not available, and no considerably larger clone is one nucleotide away. This entry comes from a study of beta chain features in type 1 diabetes (dated by TCRdb to the late 2010s). With respect to the entire study: No differences in mean age, gender distribution, total cell number or subset yield were found between patients and healthy donors. Across all samples, almost 110 million sorted cells were examined, and cell number per subset correlated strongly with RNA yield. In the study, recently diagnosed type 1 diabetes patients and matched healthy donors were compared on the TCRB repertoires of their sorted circulating CD4+ T cell subsets. Regulatory and stem cell-like memory subsets were isolated from only 8 patients and roughly eight healthy donors, whereas naive and central memory subsets came from all 28 donors.

The entire isolated RNA was reverse transcribed using the High Capacity cDNA Reverse Transcription Kit, and thus expressed TCRB transcripts were sequenced. Deep immunoSEQ sequencing was performed on naive, central memory and regulatory T cell samples, with an average of around 3.5 million total reads per sample. After sorted cells were lysed in RLT buffer, RNA was extracted with DNase-treated RNeasy Micro or Mini kits, with the choice depending on cell number. Each cell subset was processed separately to prevent cross-contamination, with patient and healthy donor samples processed together. TCRB sequences were amplified from cDNA with the immunoSEQ multiplex PCR, producing 87-bp fragments spanning the CDR3 region. Sequencing of the amplicons was performed on the Illumina HiSeq platform. Concerning the study's data processing: PCR bias was computationally corrected using synthetic template baselines, reads within Hamming distance 2 were collapsed, and singletons that could not be merged were discarded. By aligning reads against IMGT, V, D and J genes, CDR3 length, and insertions or deletions at six rearrangement sites were assigned. Within each subset, clonotype counts were normalized to sorted cell number, after which true diversity and Gini coefficients were computed with the tcR R package. The overlap coefficient, calculated on TCRB nucleotide sequences, was used to measure repertoire sharing. TCRdb provides this immuneACCESS table in a form limited to in-frame rearrangements. Some clones are lacking; in checked studies, under half of them reflect an unresolved V gene, and why the rest are absent is not known. Clone size and the V and J calls come from that table; the DNA yielded D and trimming. The sample table records 300,000 to 400,000 clones; about 10% of these occur just once. About 0.64% of the sample goes to the ten largest clones.

Points the paper makes about the study in general: At VDJ recombination sites, patients with type 1 diabetes made fewer insertions and deleted more nucleotides, a pattern implying thymic rearrangement abnormalities. A moderate but significant shortening of TCRB CDR3 length was observed in type 1 diabetes patients in all four CD4+ subsets. The naive, central memory and regulatory TCRB repertoires appeared to resemble one another more closely among patients than among healthy donors. Because small numbers of individuals were included in the HLA sub-analyses, any influence of HLA type on TCRB rearrangement was left unresolved. Shorter templates might have been favored by PCR, but patient and control samples were amplified and corrected together, so both groups would have been affected equally by any skew. Because cDNA rather than genomic DNA was sequenced, highly expressing activated cells could have been over-represented, although no difference in activation and CD3 levels was found between groups.

A single peripheral blood draw of roughly 0.11 L on average was collected from each donor into heparinised tubes. Using a panel that included CD45RO, CCR7, CD25, CD127, CD95 and CD27, naive, central memory, regulatory and stem cell-like memory CD4+ T cells were sorted on a BD FACSAria II. Every sorted population had a purity above 95%. PBMCs were isolated right away by Lymphoprep density gradient centrifugation and were stained directly, without culture. So that batch effects would be minimized, each experiment stained and sorted samples in pairs, pairing one healthy donor with one patient. The material sequenced was central memory CD4+ T cells from blood. The clonotype was recovered from a man aged 25 to 40 with type 1 diabetes.

The CDR3 region: CASSPLRTRGTEAFF. The nucleotide sequence is given as TGTGCCAGCAGCCCCCTTAGGACACGGGGCACTGAAGCTTTCTTT. The chain is made from TRBV7-2 and TRBJ1-1; TRBD1 is a weak D gene call, 5 bases matching. At the junction V is shortened by 5 bases and J by 4 bases, with 17 bases in between. The CDR3 goes from the cysteine to the phenylalanine over 15 residues. Kept here is only the CDR3 DNA, which spans 45 bases and is read in frame from base 1. In the germline V gene, CDR1 corresponds to SGHTA and CDR2 to FQGNSA.